A selection of T cell receptor beta chains follows, all from one sample in a study of technical replicates of blood from a handful of donors. Sequenced by immunoSEQ multiplex PCR; TCRdb stores in-frame clones only, minus some. The data hold roughly 100,000 clones, with approximately 94% observed a single time. The sample taken for sequencing was T cells isolated from PBMCs. These receptors all come from a human donor in good health. The CDR3 runs from the conserved cysteine through the conserved F or W. The D gene is left open where the match is weak. Clone size appears in some rows only: once, few, many, or a class for an expanded clone.

>.|.|TRBV6-9|TRBJ1-6
TGTGCCAGCAGTTACAACAGCAATTCCCCCCTCCACTTT
CASSYNSNSPLHF
>.|.|TRBV5-5|TRBJ2-2
TGTGCCAGCAGCTTCTCAGGAGGCTCGAACACCGGGGAGCTGTTTTTT
CASSFSGGSNTGELFF
>.|TRBD2|TRBV6-5|TRBJ2-3
TGTGCCAGCAGCCCGAGCGGGGGGGCTGGGGATACGCAGTATTTT
CASSPSGGAGDTQYF
>.|.|TRBV18|TRBJ1-1
TGTGCCAGCTCACCCCCCAGCGTGAACACTGAAGCTTTCTTT
CASSPPSVNTEAFF
>.|TRBD1|TRBV11-2|TRBJ1-3
TGTGCCAGCAGCACGGACAGGGTTTCTGGAAACACCATATATTTT
CASSTDRVSGNTIYF
>.|TRBD1|TRBV28|TRBJ2-7
TGTGCCAGCAGGGGACAGTCTTACGAGCAGTACTTC
CASRGQSYEQYF
>.|TRBD1|TRBV10-3|TRBJ2-2
TGTGCCATCAGGGGACAGGGGTTGTCCGGGGAGCTGTTTTTT
CAIRGQGLSGELFF
>.|.|TRBV7-9|TRBJ2-1
TGTGCCAGCAGCTTAGTGGGGGGGCAGGGGACTCCTTTCTTC
CASSLVGGQGTPFF
>.|.|TRBV29-1|TRBJ2-6
TGCAGCGTTGAACTGCAGAGGAGCTCTGGGGCCAACGTCCTGACTTTC
CSVELQRSSGANVLTF
>.|.|TRBV30|TRBJ1-1
TGTGCCTACCGACAGATGAACACTGAAGCTTTCTTT
CAYRQMNTEAFF
>.|TRBD2|TRBV27|TRBJ2-5
TGTGCCAGCAGCATGACTAGCGGGGGGCCCAAGGAGACCCAGTACTTC
CASSMTSGGPKETQYF
>.|TRBD2|TRBV27|TRBJ2-3
TGTGCCAGCAGGCTAAAAACTAGCGGGACGGGAGATACGCAGTATTTT
CASRLKTSGTGDTQYF
>once|.|TRBV28|TRBJ2-7
TGTGCCAGCAGTTTAGATCGAGGTAAAGGGAGCTACGAGCAGTACTTC
CASSLDRGKGSYEQYF
>.|.|TRBV28|TRBJ1-3
TGTGCCAGCAGGGGGCAAGGATCTGGAAACACCATATATTTT
CASRGQGSGNTIYF
>.|.|TRBV5-4|TRBJ1-1
TGTGCCAGCAGCTTTCCGGGGGGTGGGGACACTGAAGCTTTCTTT
CASSFPGGGDTEAFF
>.|TRBD2|TRBV25-1|TRBJ2-2
TGTGCCAGCAGTGAATGGACTAGGGCCCCAGCAGGGGAGCTGTTTTTT
CASSEWTRAPAGELFF
>.|TRBD2|TRBV28|TRBJ2-7
TGTGCCAGCAGTTGGCCGAGGGGGACTAGCGATTACGAGCAGTACTTC
CASSWPRGTSDYEQYF
>.|TRBD2|TRBV7-9|TRBJ2-1
TGTGCCAGCAGCTCCCGACTAGCGGGGGCCCCGAGCTCCTACAATGAGCAGTTCTTC
CASSSRLAGAPSSYNEQFF
>.|TRBD1|TRBV2|TRBJ1-5
TGTGCCAGCAGTGAAACAGGGGTCCTCGGTAACCAGCATTTT
CASSETGVLGNQHF
>.|TRBD1|TRBV4-1|TRBJ2-7
TGCGCCAGCAGCCAAGAAGGAGGTGGGGGGACAGGTTCATACTTC
CASSQEGGGGTGSYF
>once|TRBD1|TRBV13|TRBJ1-2
TGTGCCAGCAGCCCTCATCGGACAGGCCCAAACTATGGCTACACCTTC
CASSPHRTGPNYGYTF
>.|TRBD2|TRBV28|TRBJ2-5
TGTGCCAGCAGTTGGGGACTAGCGGGGAAAGAGACCCAGTACTTC
CASSWGLAGKETQYF
>.|TRBD1|TRBV10-1|TRBJ2-7
TGCGCCAGCAGTTCTGGACAGGGGGCATCCTACGAGCAGTACTTC
CASSSGQGASYEQYF
>.|TRBD2|TRBV28|TRBJ2-1
TGTGCCAGCAGTTCTAGCGGGAGGCCCTACAATGAGCAGTTCTTC
CASSSSGRPYNEQFF
>.|.|TRBV7-3|TRBJ1-3
TGTGCCAGCAGCTTATTGGGCGGAAACACCATATATTTT
CASSLLGGNTIYF
>.|.|TRBV28|TRBJ2-7
TGTGCCAGCAGCCGCCTCGGGGTAGTCCCCTACGAGCAGTACTTC
CASSRLGVVPYEQYF
>.|TRBD1|TRBV6-1|TRBJ1-4
TGTGCCAGCAACTCCGGGACAGGGGACGAGAAACTGTTTTTT
CASNSGTGDEKLFF
>.|.|TRBV4-1|TRBJ1-2
TGCGCCAGCAGCCAAGAGGAGCTTCACCTGACTGAAGTTGGCTACACCTTC
CASSQEELHLTEVGYTF
>.|.|TRBV7-9|TRBJ2-7
TGTGCCAGCAGCTTAGTCGGCGAGCAGTACTTC
CASSLVGEQYF
>.|.|TRBV2|TRBJ2-2
TGTGCCAGCGGGGGCACCGCTACCGGGGAGCTGTTTTTT
CASGGTATGELFF
>.|.|TRBV5-6|TRBJ2-4
TGTGCCAGCAGCTTGGCATCGACGTCAGGGATTCAGTACTTC
CASSLASTSGIQYF
>.|TRBD1|TRBV19|TRBJ1-2
TGTGCCAGTAGGTGGGGAGACAGGGGGGACTATGGCTACACCTTC
CASRWGDRGDYGYTF
>.|.|TRBV7-2|TRBJ2-1
TGTGCCATCAACCTGAGCGGAGGCCTCTCCTACAATGAGCAGTTCTTC
CAINLSGGLSYNEQFF
>.|TRBD2|TRBV18|TRBJ2-7
TGTGCCAGCTCACTGCGTGGGACTAGCGGAGCCTACGAGCAGTACTTC
CASSLRGTSGAYEQYF
>.|TRBD2|TRBV27|TRBJ2-5
TGTGCCAGCAGTGAGGGACTATCGGAAGAGACCCAGTACTTC
CASSEGLSEETQYF
>.|.|TRBV4-1|TRBJ1-1
TGCGCCAGCAGCCACGGGGAGGGGAACACTGAAGCTTTCTTT
CASSHGEGNTEAFF
>once|TRBD1|TRBV5-4|TRBJ2-7
TGTGCCAGCAGCCCCGGGACAGGGGTCGGGGAGCAGTACTTC
CASSPGTGVGEQYF
>.|TRBD2|TRBV9|TRBJ2-3
TGTGCCAGCAGCGTAGGAGCGGGAGGCGGGGGTACGCAGTATTTT
CASSVGAGGGGTQYF
>.|TRBD1|TRBV14|TRBJ2-7
TGTGCCAGCAGCCCGGGGACAGGGGAGCACTTC
CASSPGTGEHF
>.|TRBD1|TRBV28|TRBJ1-1
TGTGCCAGCAGCCTTCTCCGGGACAGGGCTGAAGCTTTCTTT
CASSLLRDRAEAFF
>.|TRBD2|TRBV10-2|TRBJ2-3
TGCGCCAGCAAAGGGACTAGCGGGGGAACAGATACGCAGTATTTT
CASKGTSGGTDTQYF
>.|.|TRBV27|TRBJ2-6
TGTGCCAGCAGTTTATTGGGCGGGTCTGGGGCCAACGTCCTGACTTTC
CASSLLGGSGANVLTF
>.|TRBD1|TRBV7-6|TRBJ1-5
TGTGCCAGCAGCCCGACAGGGGATGGCAATCAGCCCCAGCATTTT
CASSPTGDGNQPQHF